These 19 T cell receptor beta chains were all obtained from the same sample, sequenced in a study of T cells after yellow fever vaccination. TCRdb re-called the 5' RACE reads through MiXCR, storing one row per CDR3 protein. The repertoire consists of some 150,000 distinct CDR3 sequences, with over 7% occurring once and the leading ten covering around 33%. The sample in question was CD8+ T cells sorted from PBMCs, obtained 45 days after the yellow fever booster vaccination. Receptors were obtained from a man between 18 and 35 years old who received the YFV17D yellow fever vaccine.

This clonotype was observed many times. The chain joins TRBV12-5 to TRBJ2-2; D might be TRBD1 (5 bases). The ends were cut back, 1 base at V and 10 bases at J, with 10 bases in the middle. The V gene's germline CDR1 is LGHNT and CDR2 FRNRAP. There are 13 residues in the CDR3. This CDR3 is CASGLEGSEELFF. CDR3 in DNA: TGTGCTAGTGGTTTGGAGGGGTCTGAGGAGCTGTTTTTT.

This clonotype was seen many times. The chain carries TRBV11-2 and TRBJ2-3; no clear D. Germline lookup yields CDR1 SGHAT and CDR2 FQNNGV. The CDR3 has 14 residues. V was cut by 1 base and J by 3 bases, with 8 bases left in between. In DNA form, the CDR3 reads TGTGCCAGCAGCTTAGCCATAGGTACAGATACGCAGTATTTT. Translated: CASSLAIGTDTQYF.

There are many counts of this clonotype. This sequence joins TRBV25-1 and TRBJ2-5; TRBD2 matches 10 bases. CDR1 and CDR2 (germline): MGHDK, SYGVNS. J gave up 4 bases and V 3 bases, and 5 bases lay outside the gene matches. The CDR3 is 15 residues long. CDR3 sequence: CASSDGSGGRETQYF. CDR3 sequence (DNA): TGTGCCAGCAGTGATGGTAGCGGGGGGCGAGAGACCCAGTACTTC.

The chain combines TRBV4-1 with TRBJ2-5; possible D gene TRBD1, 5 bases. The V gene's germline CDR1 is MGHRA and CDR2 YSYEKL. Trimming left V 1 base short and J 2 bases short, with 17 bases between. The CDR3 totals 17 residues. The CDR3 protein is CASSQGDRLLSQETQYF. The CDR3 bases are TGCGCCAGCAGCCAAGGAGACAGACTCCTCTCTCAAGAGACCCAGTACTTC.

The rearrangement links TRBV19 to TRBJ1-3; the D is unclear. The CDR3 runs 14 residues. V lost 3 bases and J 0 bases, leaving 6 bases between the germline ends. Germline V gene sequence: CDR1 LNHDA, CDR2 SQIVND (reference sequence). The CDR3 DNA is TGTGCCAGTAGTATCTTCATCTCTGGAAACACCATATATTTT. It codes for CASSIFISGNTIYF.

The chain employs TRBV5-1 and TRBJ2-5; D is possibly TRBD1 (7 bases). CDR1 and CDR2 from the germline V gene are SGHRS and YFSETQ. The CDR3 has 15 residues. The V end lost 1 base, the J end lost 2 bases, and 12 bases lay between the germline ends. The CDR3 region is CASSLSGGWQETQYF. CDR3 DNA sequence: TGCGCCAGCAGCTTGTCAGGGGGGTGGCAAGAGACCCAGTACTTC. Filled out from reference TRBV5-1 and TRBJ2-5, the complete variable domain reads KAGVTQTPRYLIKTRGQQVTLSCSPISGHRSVSWYQQTPGQGLQFLFEYFSETQRNKGNFPGRFSGRQFSNSRSEMNVSTLELGDSALYLCASSLSGGWQETQYFGPGTRLLVL.

This clonotype occurred a few times. V and J are TRBV20-1 and TRBJ2-1, with unresolved D. CDR3 size: 15 residues. V lost 2 bases, J lost 1 base, and 12 bases lay in between. Looked up from germline, CDR1 is DFQATT and CDR2 is SNEGSKA (reference sequence). DNA of the CDR3: TGCAGTGCTAGACTCTCTCAGATTTCCTACAATGAGCAGTTCTTC. It codes for CSARLSQISYNEQFF.

This clonotype was counted a few times. V is TRBV4-3 and J is TRBJ2-3; TRBD1 might be the D (5 bases). The V end was cut by 2 bases, the J end by 4 bases, with 10 bases between. The CDR3 is 14 residues long. Germline CDR1 LGHNA, CDR2 YSLEER. The CDR3 DNA sequence: TGCGCCAGCAGCCAATACTCAGGGCCAGATACGCAGTATTTT. Its translation is CASSQYSGPDTQYF.

This clonotype was seen a handful of times. The CDR3 loop is CASSLAVGIYEQYF. CDR3 bases: TGTGCCAGCAGCTTAGCCGTAGGGATCTACGAGCAGTACTTC. This chain connects TRBV11-2 to TRBJ2-7, with D uncertain. The CDR3 runs to 14 residues. Germline CDR1 is SGHAT and CDR2 is FQNNGV. Between the trimmed V and J ends, which lost 1 base and 3 bases, there was a span of 10 bases.

This clonotype was detected many times. The chain joins TRBV5-1 to TRBJ2-3, with no clear D. The CDR3 is made up of 13 amino acids. Trimming took off 0 bases at V and 4 bases at J, with 6 bases between the two ends. The germline CDR1 and CDR2 sequences are SGHRS and YFSETQ. The CDR3 is CASSLERSDTQYF. The CDR3 DNA follows: TGCGCCAGCAGCTTGGAACGATCAGATACGCAGTATTTT.

This chain links TRBV9 with TRBJ2-1; D gene unclear. V lost 1 base and J lost 9, with 8 bases in between. This CDR3 has 12 amino acids. Germline V lookup: CDR1 SGDLS, CDR2 YYNGEE. The CDR3 reads CASSVLSGEQFF. CDR3 DNA: TGTGCCAGCAGCGTATTATCGGGTGAGCAGTTCTTC.

This clonotype was found a few times. The gene calls are TRBV4-1 and TRBJ2-7; D remains unclear. The CDR3 length is 14 residues. The V and J ends lost 0 bases and 3 bases respectively, with 9 bases between them. CDR1 and CDR2 from the germline V gene are MGHRA and YSYEKL. The CDR3 region is CASSQDAALYEQYF. In DNA form, the CDR3 reads TGCGCCAGCAGCCAAGATGCGGCACTCTACGAGCAGTACTTC.

V gene TRBV7-9 combines with J gene TRBJ2-1; D unclear. CDR3 length equals 16 residues. V was trimmed by 4 bases and J by 0 bases, leaving 13 bases between them. The germline CDR1 and CDR2 sequences are SEHNR and FQNEAQ (reference sequence). For the CDR3, the DNA is TGTGCCAGCAGCTGGGTCGGCGGACGCTCCTACAATGAGCAGTTCTTC. Amino acids: CASSWVGGRSYNEQFF.

The chain uses TRBV7-9 and TRBJ1-1; a possible D gene is TRBD1 (5 bases). V lost 5 bases and J lost 3, with 16 bases in between. Germline assignment: CDR1 SEHNR and CDR2 FQNEAQ (reference sequence). The CDR3 contains 15 residues. As DNA, the CDR3 is TGTGCCAGCAGCGTTAGGGGCGGGACCTACACTGAAGCTTTCTTT. The encoded protein is CASSVRGGTYTEAFF.

This clonotype has only a few counts. The genes are TRBV6-5 and TRBJ2-7, with D tentatively TRBD1 (5 bases). CDR3 length: 13 residues. The V and J ends lost 6 bases and 6 bases respectively, with 15 bases between them. CDR1 MNHEY and CDR2 SVGAGI come from the germline V gene. Written as DNA, the CDR3 is TGTGCCAGCAGCCTACCCCCAGGGCCCGAGCAGTACTTC. Translation: CASSLPPGPEQYF.

This clonotype was recorded at least ten times. The chain links TRBV19 to TRBJ2-3; 9 nucleotides match TRBD2. Looked up from germline, CDR1 is LNHDA and CDR2 is SQIVND (reference sequence). The length of the CDR3 is 15 residues. J was trimmed by 2 bases and V by 4 bases; bases with no gene match: 4. The CDR3 protein is CASSSTSGHTDTQYF. The CDR3 DNA is TGTGCCAGTAGTAGTACTAGCGGGCACACAGATACGCAGTATTTT.

The chain uses TRBV5-4 and TRBJ2-4; 7 bases match TRBD2. V lost 4 bases and J lost 0; bases outside the gene matches: 4. Germline CDR1 reads SGHNT; CDR2 reads YYREEE (reference sequence). CDR3 length: 15 amino acids. Here the CDR3 DNA reads TGTGCCAGCAGCCCTGGGGGGGGAGCCAAAAACATTCAGTACTTC. Residues: CASSPGGGAKNIQYF.

The J gene is TRBJ2-3, the V gene TRBV11-2, with TRBD2 identical over 14 bases. The CDR3 contains 16 residues. Losses at the gene ends were 5 bases for V and 2 bases for J; bases not matched to a gene: 3. Germline CDR1 is SGHAT and CDR2 is FQNNGV. The CDR3: CASSQTSGGVTDTQYF. The DNA of the CDR3 is TGTGCCAGCAGCCAGACTAGCGGGGGGGTCACAGATACGCAGTATTTT. Supplemented by reference TRBV11-2 and TRBJ2-3, the full variable domain reads EAGVAQSPRYKIIEKRQSVAFWCNPISGHATLYWYQQILGQGPKLLIQFQNNGVVDDSQLPKDRFSAERLKGVDSTLKIQPAKLEDSAVYLCASSQTSGGVTDTQYFGPGTRLTVL.

This clonotype was recorded at least ten times. The J gene is TRBJ2-3, the V gene TRBV7-2, with D perhaps matching TRBD1 or TRBD2 (5 bases each). This CDR3 comprises 18 residues. Per the germline V gene, CDR1 is SGHTA and CDR2 is FQGNSA. V lost 2 bases and J lost 6, with 24 bases in between. The CDR3 sequence: CASSLPVDHRGPRDTQYF. The CDR3 DNA reads TGTGCCAGCAGCTTACCGGTGGATCACCGGGGCCCTCGGGATACGCAGTATTTT. Drawing the rest from reference TRBV7-2 and TRBJ2-3, the complete variable domain is GAGVSQSPSNKVTEKGKDVELRCDPISGHTALYWYRQSLGQGLEFLIYFQGNSAPDKSGLPSDRFSAERTGGSVSTLTIQRTQQEDSAVYLCASSLPVDHRGPRDTQYFGPGTRLTVL.